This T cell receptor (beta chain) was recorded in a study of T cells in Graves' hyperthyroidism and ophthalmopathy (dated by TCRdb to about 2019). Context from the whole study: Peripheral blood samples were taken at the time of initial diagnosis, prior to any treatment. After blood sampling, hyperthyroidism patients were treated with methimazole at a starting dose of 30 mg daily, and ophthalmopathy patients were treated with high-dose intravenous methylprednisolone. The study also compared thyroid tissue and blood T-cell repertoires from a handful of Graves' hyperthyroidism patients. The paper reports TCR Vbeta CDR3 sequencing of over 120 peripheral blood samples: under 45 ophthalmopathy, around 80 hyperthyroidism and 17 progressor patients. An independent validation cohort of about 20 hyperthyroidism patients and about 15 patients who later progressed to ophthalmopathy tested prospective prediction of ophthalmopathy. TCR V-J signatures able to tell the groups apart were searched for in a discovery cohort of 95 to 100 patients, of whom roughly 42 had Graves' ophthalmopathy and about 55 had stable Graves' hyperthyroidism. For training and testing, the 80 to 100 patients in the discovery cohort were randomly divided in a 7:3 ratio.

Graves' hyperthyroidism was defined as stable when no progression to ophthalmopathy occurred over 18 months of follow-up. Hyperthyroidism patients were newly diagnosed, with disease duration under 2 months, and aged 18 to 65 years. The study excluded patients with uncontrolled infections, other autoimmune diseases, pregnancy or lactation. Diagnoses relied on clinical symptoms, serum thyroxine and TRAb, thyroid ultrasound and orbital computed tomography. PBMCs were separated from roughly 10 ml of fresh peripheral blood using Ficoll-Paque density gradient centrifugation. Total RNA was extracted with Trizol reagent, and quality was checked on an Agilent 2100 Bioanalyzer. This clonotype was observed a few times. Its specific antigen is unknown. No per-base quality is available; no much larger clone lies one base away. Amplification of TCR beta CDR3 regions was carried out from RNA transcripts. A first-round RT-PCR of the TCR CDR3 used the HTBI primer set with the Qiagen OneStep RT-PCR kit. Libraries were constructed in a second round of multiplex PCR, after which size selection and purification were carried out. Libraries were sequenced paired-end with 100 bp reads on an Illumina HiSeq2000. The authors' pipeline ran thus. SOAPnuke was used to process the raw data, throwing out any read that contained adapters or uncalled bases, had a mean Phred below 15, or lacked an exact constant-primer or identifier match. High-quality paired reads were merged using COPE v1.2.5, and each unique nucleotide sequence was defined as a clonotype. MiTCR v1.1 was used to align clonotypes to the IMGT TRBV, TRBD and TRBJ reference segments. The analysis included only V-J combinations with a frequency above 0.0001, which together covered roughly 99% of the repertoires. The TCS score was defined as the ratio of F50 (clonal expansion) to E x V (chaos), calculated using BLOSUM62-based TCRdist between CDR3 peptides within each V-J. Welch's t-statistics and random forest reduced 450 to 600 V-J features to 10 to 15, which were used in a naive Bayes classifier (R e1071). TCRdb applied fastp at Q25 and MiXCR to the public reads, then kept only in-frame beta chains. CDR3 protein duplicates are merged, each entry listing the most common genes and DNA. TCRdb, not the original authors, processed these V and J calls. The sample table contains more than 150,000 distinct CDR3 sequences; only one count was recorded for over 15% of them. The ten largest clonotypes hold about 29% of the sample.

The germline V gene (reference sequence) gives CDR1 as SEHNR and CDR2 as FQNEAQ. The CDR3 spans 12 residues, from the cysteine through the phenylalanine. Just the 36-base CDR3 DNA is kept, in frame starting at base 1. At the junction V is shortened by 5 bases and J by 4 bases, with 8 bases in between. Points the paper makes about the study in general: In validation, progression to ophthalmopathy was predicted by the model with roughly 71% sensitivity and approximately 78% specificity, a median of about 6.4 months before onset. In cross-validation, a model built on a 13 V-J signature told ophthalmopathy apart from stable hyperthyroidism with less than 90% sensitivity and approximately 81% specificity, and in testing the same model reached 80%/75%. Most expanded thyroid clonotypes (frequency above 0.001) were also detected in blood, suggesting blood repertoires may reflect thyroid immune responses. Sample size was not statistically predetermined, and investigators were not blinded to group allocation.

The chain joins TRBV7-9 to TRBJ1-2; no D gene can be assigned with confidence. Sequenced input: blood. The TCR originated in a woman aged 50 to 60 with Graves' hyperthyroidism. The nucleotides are TGTGCCAGCAGCCCAGTCGGCTATGGCTACACCTTC. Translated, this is CASSPVGYGYTF.